Listed here are 6 T cell receptor beta chains from one sample, sequenced in a study of post-analysis software for immune sequencing data. Included in the TCR beta cDNA libraries were unique molecular identifiers. TCRdb ran MiXCR on the PCR reads and lists one entry per CDR3 protein. The sample lists 350,000 to 450,000 distinct CDR3 sequences, 35% to 45% occurring once. The antigens of these receptors remain unknown. Whole-study results and caveats: Compared with controls, patients had more of 4 to 6 TRBV segments, including TRBV5-6, TRBV5-1 and TRBV20-1.

Sequences were obtained from blood. The receptors originated from a girl aged 2 to 10 with multiple sclerosis.

The rearrangement links TRBV12-3 or TRBV12-4 to TRBJ2-7; 7 bases line up with TRBD1. The CDR3 extends over 15 amino acids. V shed 6 bases and J 3 bases; nucleotides not matched to a gene: 11. CDR3 protein: CASRPGQRVRYEQYF. For the CDR3, the DNA is TGTGCCAGCAGGCCGGGACAGAGGGTGCGCTACGAGCAGTACTTC.

The chain links TRBV7-9 to TRBJ1-6; unclear D gene. Germline V CDR1 and CDR2: SEHNR, FQNEAQ (reference sequence). CDR3 size: 15 residues. Between the trimmed V and J ends, which lost 4 bases and 9 bases, there was a span of 16 bases. The CDR3 region is CASSSFGGIGSPLHF. The CDR3 DNA reads TGTGCCAGCAGCTCGTTCGGCGGAATAGGTTCACCCCTCCACTTT.

The CDR3 DNA reads TGTGCCAGTAGTATCAGGGGGTCGAACACTGAAGCTTTCTTT. It translates to CASSIRGSNTEAFF. This chain joins TRBV19 and TRBJ1-1; 7 bases align to TRBD1. Germline V gene sequence: CDR1 LNHDA, CDR2 SQIVND (reference sequence). V was pared by 3 bases and J by 1 base, with 2 bases of the junction left unmatched. This CDR3 contains 14 residues. Variable domain in full (rest from reference TRBV19 and TRBJ1-1): DGGITQSPKYLFRKEGQNVTLSCEQNLNHDAMYWYRQDPGQGLRLIYYSQIVNDFQKGDIAEGYSVSREKKESFPLTVTSAQKNPTAFYLCASSIRGSNTEAFFGQGTRLTVV.

The V and J genes are TRBV7-9 and TRBJ1-5; D is unclear. The V end lost 0 bases, the J end lost 3 bases, and 15 bases lay between the germline ends. The V gene's germline CDR1 is SEHNR and CDR2 FQNEAQ (reference sequence). The CDR3 consists of 17 residues. The CDR3 here is CASSLAQVGSDNQPQHF. For the CDR3, the DNA is TGTGCCAGCAGCTTAGCCCAGGTAGGGAGCGACAATCAGCCCCAGCATTTT.

This clonotype was recorded a few times. The V gene is TRBV10-3, the J gene TRBJ2-1; 8 nucleotides align to TRBD2. The CDR3 spans 18 residues. The V gene's germline CDR1 is ENHRY and CDR2 SYGVKD. After removal of 10 bases from V and 3 bases from J, the junction contained 20 bases not matched to a gene. The CDR3 nucleotides are TGTGCCACCACACCCATTCCAACTCGGACTAGCAGCTACAATGAGCAGTTCTTC. Protein: CATTPIPTRTSSYNEQFF.

On this clonotype itself: A read error is possible here, since a much larger clone lies one base away. The CDR3 loop is CASSLPGTGADEQYF. CDR3 sequence (DNA): TGCGCCAGCAGCTTACCCGGGACAGGGGCCGACGAGCAGTACTTC. The chain couples TRBV5-1 to TRBJ2-7, with TRBD1 identical over 10 bases. Germline V lookup: CDR1 SGHRS, CDR2 YFSETQ. This CDR3 has 15 residues. Unmatched junction bases numbered 7, after V lost 2 bases and J lost 5 bases.